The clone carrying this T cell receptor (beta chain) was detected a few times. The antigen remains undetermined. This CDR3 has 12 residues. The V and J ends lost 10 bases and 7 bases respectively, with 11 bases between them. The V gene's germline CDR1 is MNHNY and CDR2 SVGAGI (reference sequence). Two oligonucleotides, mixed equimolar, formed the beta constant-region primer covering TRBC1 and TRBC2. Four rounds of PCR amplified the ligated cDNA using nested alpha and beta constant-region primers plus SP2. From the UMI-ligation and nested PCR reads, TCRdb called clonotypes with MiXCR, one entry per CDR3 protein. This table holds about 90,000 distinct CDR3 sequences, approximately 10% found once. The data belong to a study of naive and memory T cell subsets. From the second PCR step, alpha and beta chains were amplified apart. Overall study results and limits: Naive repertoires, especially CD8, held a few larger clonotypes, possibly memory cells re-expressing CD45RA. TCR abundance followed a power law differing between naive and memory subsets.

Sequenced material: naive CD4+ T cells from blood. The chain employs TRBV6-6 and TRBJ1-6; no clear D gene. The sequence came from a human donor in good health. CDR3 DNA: TGTGCCACCGACCGGGGAAATTCACCCCTCCACTTT. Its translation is CATDRGNSPLHF.